This T cell receptor (beta chain) was sequenced during a study of blood T cell repertoires in COVID-19. V was pared by 3 bases and J by 4 bases, with 15 bases between. There are 16 residues in the CDR3. Germline V gives CDR1 LNHDA, CDR2 SQIVND (reference sequence). TCRdb keeps only in-frame clones here, not all; method: immunoSEQ multiplex PCR. Of roughly 170,000 clones in the sample, about 88% were seen once. The sequence was obtained from a man aged 55 to 70 with acute or convalescent COVID-19. Sequencing was done on a sample of peripheral blood. V gene TRBV19 combines with J gene TRBJ2-2; TRBD1 might be the D (5 bases). CDR3 protein: CASSIALTGGTGELFF. The CDR3 bases are TGTGCCAGTAGTATTGCCCTAACAGGTGGCACCGGGGAGCTGTTTTTT.